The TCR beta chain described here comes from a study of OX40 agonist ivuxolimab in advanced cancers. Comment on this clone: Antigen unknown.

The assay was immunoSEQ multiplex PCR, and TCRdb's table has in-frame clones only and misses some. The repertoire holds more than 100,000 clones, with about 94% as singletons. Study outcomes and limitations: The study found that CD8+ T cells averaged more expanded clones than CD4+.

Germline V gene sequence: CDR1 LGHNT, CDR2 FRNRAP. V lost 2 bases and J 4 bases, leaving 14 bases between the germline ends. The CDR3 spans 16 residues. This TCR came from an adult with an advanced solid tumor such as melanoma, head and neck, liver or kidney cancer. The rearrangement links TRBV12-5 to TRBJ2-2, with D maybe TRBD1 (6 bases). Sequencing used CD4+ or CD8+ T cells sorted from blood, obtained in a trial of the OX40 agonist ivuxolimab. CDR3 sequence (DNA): TGTGCTAGTGGTTTGAAAACAGGGATCGGCACCGGGGAGCTGTTTTTT. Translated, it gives CASGLKTGIGTGELFF.